The 27 T cell receptor beta chains below were found in one sample sequenced in a study of blood T cell repertoires in COVID-19. The data were produced by immunoSEQ multiplex PCR, yet TCRdb's version contains in-frame clones alone and is incomplete. The sample records about 100,000 clones, roughly nine tenths being singletons. The material sequenced was peripheral blood. These receptors were collected from a man aged 50-60 years with acute or convalescent COVID-19.

This sequence joins TRBV7-6 and TRBJ2-7; 11 positions match TRBD2. This CDR3 contains 18 residues. The junction had 10 bases not matched to a gene; V was cut back by 2 bases and J by 1 base. Germline V gene sequence: CDR1 SGHVS, CDR2 FNYEAQ. As DNA, the CDR3 is TGTGCCAGCAGCTTACCGGAGACTAGCGGGGAGTTGTCCTACGAGCAGTACTTC. Its translation: CASSLPETSGELSYEQYF.

The chain recombines TRBV27 with TRBJ1-6; 11 positions match TRBD1. The CDR3 is 16 amino acids. The germline V gene encodes CDR1 MNHEY and CDR2 SMNVEV (reference sequence). The trim removed 4 bases at V and 10 bases at J, leaving 9 bases unmatched. In DNA, the CDR3 is TGTGCCAGCAGTTGGCGTTCTGGGACAGGGGGGTCACCCCTCCACTTT. Translation: CASSWRSGTGGSPLHF.

This chain uses TRBV7-8 with TRBJ1-3; 7 bases match TRBD1. CDR3 length equals 14 residues. CDR1 and CDR2 from the germline V gene are SGHVS and FQNEAQ. Losses at the gene ends were 4 bases for V and 3 bases for J; bases not matched to a gene: 3. In nucleotides, the CDR3 is TGTGCCAGCAGCTCCGGGACAGTTGGAAACACCATATATTTT. This gives the protein CASSSGTVGNTIYF.

The chain employs TRBV15 and TRBJ1-2; D unclear. CDR1 and CDR2 (germline): LNHNV, YYDKDF (reference sequence). The germline V and J ends were trimmed by 0 bases and 7 bases, with 15 bases remaining between them. The CDR3 spans 15 residues. The CDR3 protein is CATSRDQTTKVGYTF. The CDR3 bases are TGTGCCACCAGCAGAGATCAGACAACAAAGGTTGGCTACACCTTC.

The chain is built from TRBV28 and TRBJ2-5, with D perhaps matching TRBD2 (5 bases). Trimming stripped 6 bases from V and 4 bases from J, with 15 bases between. CDR1 is MDHEN, CDR2 SYDVKM, per germline. This CDR3 region has 14 residues. The CDR3 bases are TGTGCCAGCAGGGCCGGGGATGAGTCAGAGACCCAGTACTTC. Translated: CASRAGDESETQYF.

DNA for the CDR3: TGTGCCAGCAGCCAAGAAGGAACGAGGAACGAGCAGTACTTC. It specifies CASSQEGTRNEQYF. The chain recombines TRBV14 with TRBJ2-7; the D is unclear. Trimming stripped 0 bases from V and 5 bases from J, with 11 bases between. From germline, CDR1 is SGHDN and CDR2 FVKESK. The CDR3 consists of 14 residues. Supplemented by reference TRBV14 and TRBJ2-7, the full variable domain reads EAGVTQFPSHSVIEKGQTVTLRCDPISGHDNLYWYRRVMGKEIKFLLHFVKESKQDESGMPNNRFLAERTGGTYSTLKVQPAELEDSGVYFCASSQEGTRNEQYFGPGTRLTVT.

The chain joins TRBV9 to TRBJ2-7, with 7 nucleotides matching TRBD2. CDR1 and CDR2 (germline): SGDLS, YYNGEE. V trimming: 0 bases; J trimming: 2 bases; junction bases outside the gene matches: 2. This CDR3 contains 14 residues. CDR3 region: CASSVAGGTYEQYF. The CDR3, as DNA: TGTGCCAGCAGCGTAGCGGGGGGAACCTACGAGCAGTACTTC. The full variable domain, completed using reference TRBV9 and TRBJ2-7, is DSGVTQTPKHLITATGQRVTLRCSPRSGDLSVYWYQQSLDQGLQFLIQYYNGEERAKGNILERFSAQQFPDLHSELNLSSLELGDSALYFCASSVAGGTYEQYFGPGTRLTVT.

The V gene is TRBV4-3, the J gene TRBJ1-2; tentatively, D is TRBD1 (5 bases). The CDR3 totals 15 residues. Germline CDR1 is LGHNA and CDR2 is YSLEER. V was shortened by 0 bases and J by 5 bases, with 13 bases between the two germline ends. CDR3 nucleotides: TGCGCCAGCAGCCAAGACCAAGGGGCGAGGTATGGCTACACCTTC. Translating it yields CASSQDQGARYGYTF.

Only one count was recorded for this clone. The rearrangement links TRBV6-2 or TRBV6-3 to TRBJ2-5; TRBD2 is a possible D gene (6 bases). Per germline, CDR1 MNHEY and CDR2 SVGEGT. The V end lost 3 bases, the J end lost 1 base, and 15 bases lay between the germline ends. The CDR3 consists of 16 residues. The CDR3 loop reads CASSYTTGSFQETQYF. In DNA form, the CDR3 reads TGTGCCAGCAGTTATACGACCGGGAGCTTCCAAGAGACCCAGTACTTC.

The chain recombines TRBV6-6 with TRBJ2-4, with D possibly being TRBD2 (7 bases). Germline-derived CDR1 and CDR2 are MNHNY and SVGAGI (reference sequence). The CDR3 extends over 15 amino acids. Trimming removed 4 bases at V and 7 bases at J, with 17 bases between. CDR3 DNA: TGTGCCAGCAGTTCCTACTCTGAGGGGGGGAACATTCAGTACTTC. The encoded protein is CASSSYSEGGNIQYF.

The gene calls are TRBV19 and TRBJ1-2; 7 bases align to TRBD1. The germline CDR1 and CDR2 sequences are LNHDA and SQIVND (reference sequence). The CDR3 is 15 residues long. J lost 2 bases, V lost 6 bases, and 9 bases had no gene match. As DNA, the CDR3 is TGTGCCAGTAGCCCCGGACAGGTGCTCAACTATGGCTACACCTTC. Its protein product is CASSPGQVLNYGYTF.

The sample holds one count of this clone. The chain combines TRBV9 with TRBJ2-5, with TRBD2 matching over 7 bases. The CDR3 has 15 amino acids. V dropped 0 bases and J dropped 2; count of bases not matched to a gene: 4. Germline V gives CDR1 SGDLS, CDR2 YYNGEE. The CDR3 loop reads CASSVAWGGQETQYF. The CDR3 DNA sequence: TGTGCCAGCAGCGTAGCGTGGGGGGGGCAAGAGACCCAGTACTTC.

The CDR3: CSVEGQITGELFF. CDR3 DNA: TGCAGCGTTGAAGGCCAGATCACCGGGGAGCTGTTTTTT. The rearrangement links TRBV29-1 to TRBJ2-2; D remains unclear. From germline, CDR1 is SQVTM and CDR2 ANQGSEA. Deletions cut 1 base from V and 4 bases from J, with 7 bases between. The CDR3 is 13 residues long.

This clone was detected a few times. The J gene is TRBJ1-6, the V gene TRBV4-3; the D is unclear. This CDR3 is 13 amino acids long. V shed 5 bases and J shed 9 bases, with 11 bases lying between them. From germline, CDR1 is LGHNA and CDR2 YSLEER. The CDR3 loop is CASSRLAGSPLHF. The DNA of the CDR3 is TGCGCCAGCAGCAGGCTGGCAGGTTCACCCCTCCACTTT.

The chain combines TRBV29-1 with TRBJ2-1; 8 positions agree with TRBD2. CDR1 and CDR2 from the germline V gene are SQVTM and ANQGSEA. The ends lost 7 bases at V and 8 bases at J; junction bases unmatched: 7. CDR3 length: 12 amino acids. This CDR3 is CSGGLVGDEQFF. CDR3 DNA: TGCAGCGGGGGACTAGTCGGCGATGAGCAGTTCTTC.

The genes are TRBV15 and TRBJ1-3; a weak D match, TRBD1 (5 bases). Germline CDR1 LNHNV, CDR2 YYDKDF (reference sequence). V was cut by 3 bases and J by 3 bases, with 15 bases left in between. The CDR3 has 16 amino acids. The CDR3 DNA reads TGTGCCACCAGCAGCCATGGGGGAGGAAGTGGAAACACCATATATTTT. It yields the protein CATSSHGGGSGNTIYF.

This sequence joins TRBV5-1 and TRBJ1-1; TRBD1 aligns across 8 bases. V lost 0 bases to trimming and J lost 4 bases; unmatched junction nucleotides: 5. The CDR3 loop spans 15 amino acids. Germline CDR1 reads SGHRS; CDR2 reads YFSETQ. The CDR3 region is CASSLVAGGPTEAFF. The CDR3 DNA sequence: TGCGCCAGCAGCTTGGTAGCAGGGGGCCCCACTGAAGCTTTCTTT. The whole variable domain, filled in from reference TRBV5-1 and TRBJ1-1, reads KAGVTQTPRYLIKTRGQQVTLSCSPISGHRSVSWYQQTPGQGLQFLFEYFSETQRNKGNFPGRFSGRQFSNSRSEMNVSTLELGDSALYLCASSLVAGGPTEAFFGQGTRLTVV.

This clone appeared a single time. DNA of the CDR3: TGCAGTGCCAACAGGGACCAAGCCCAGCATTTT. It translates to CSANRDQAQHF. The chain uses TRBV20-1 and TRBJ1-5; maybe TRBD1 (6 bases). Germline CDR1 is DFQATT and CDR2 is SNEGSKA (reference sequence). Trimming took off 6 bases at V and 11 bases at J, with 14 bases between the two ends. The CDR3 contains 11 residues.

The genes are TRBV28 and TRBJ1-2; TRBD1 agrees at 12 bases. Losses at the gene ends were 4 bases for V and 7 bases for J; bases not matched to a gene: 10. The CDR3 extends over 16 amino acids. Germline-derived CDR1 and CDR2 are MDHEN and SYDVKM. The CDR3 is CASSSAGTGGESGYTF. DNA of the CDR3: TGTGCCAGCAGTTCTGCCGGGACAGGGGGCGAGAGTGGCTACACCTTC.

This clone has just one count. The rearrangement joins TRBV5-1 to TRBJ1-1; D is possibly TRBD1 (6 bases). Germline V gene data show CDR1 as SGHRS and CDR2 as YFSETQ. Between the trimmed V and J ends, which lost 1 base and 4 bases, there was a span of 17 bases. The CDR3 spans 16 residues. CDR3 residues: CASSLLSQQGPTEAFF. DNA of the CDR3: TGCGCCAGCAGCTTGCTCTCCCAACAGGGTCCCACTGAAGCTTTCTTT.

The rearrangement uses TRBV5-1 and TRBJ1-1; D unresolved. V was shortened by 1 base and J by 1 base, with 11 bases between the two germline ends. The germline gives CDR1 SGHRS, CDR2 YFSETQ. The CDR3 is made up of 15 amino acids. This CDR3 is CASSLSLIPNTEAFF. The CDR3 DNA sequence: TGCGCCAGCAGCTTGTCACTCATTCCGAACACTGAAGCTTTCTTT.

This clone has more than one count but fewer than ten. The sample carries other DNA sequences with the same CDR3. This chain uses TRBV19 with TRBJ1-4, with 11 nucleotides matching TRBD1. This CDR3 has 13 amino acids. J gave up 10 bases and V 5 bases, and 3 bases lay outside the gene matches. Germline V gene sequence: CDR1 LNHDA, CDR2 SQIVND (reference sequence). For the CDR3, the DNA is TGTGCCAGTAGTGGGACAGGGGGAGGAAAACTGTTTTTT. It codes for CASSGTGGGKLFF. The full variable domain, in which reference TRBV19 and TRBJ1-4 provide the parts outside the CDR3, is DGGITQSPKYLFRKEGQNVTLSCEQNLNHDAMYWYRQDPGQGLRLIYYSQIVNDFQKGDIAEGYSVSREKKESFPLTVTSAQKNPTAFYLCASSGTGGGKLFFGSGTQLSVL.

The chain's CDR3 is CASSSQGAQRYGYTF. The DNA of the CDR3 is TGTGCCAGTAGTTCACAGGGGGCGCAGCGCTATGGCTACACCTTC. The V gene is TRBV19, the J gene TRBJ1-2; 9 positions match TRBD1. CDR3 size: 15 residues. V was clipped by 5 bases and J by 4 bases; unmatched bases: 8. Germline V gene data show CDR1 as LNHDA and CDR2 as SQIVND (reference sequence).

The chain has TRBV5-1 and TRBJ2-2, with 7 bases identical to TRBD2. V lost 0 bases, J lost 7 bases, and 6 bases stayed unmatched. CDR1 SGHRS and CDR2 YFSETQ come from the germline V gene. The CDR3 is 15 residues long. The CDR3 DNA reads as TGCGCCAGCAGCTTGGGTCCGGCGGGGGACGGGGAGCTGTTTTTT. It specifies CASSLGPAGDGELFF.

Only one count was recorded for this clone. The rearrangement joins TRBV30 to TRBJ1-4; possibly TRBD1 for D (5 bases). This CDR3 spans 13 amino acids. The V and J ends lost 0 bases and 7 bases respectively, with 9 bases between them. Germline V gene data show CDR1 as GTSNPN and CDR2 as SVGIG (reference sequence). CDR3 region: CAWSVQGVEKLFF. In DNA form, the CDR3 reads TGTGCCTGGAGTGTACAAGGGGTTGAAAAACTGTTTTTT.

V and J are TRBV30 and TRBJ2-5, with a possible D match to TRBD2 (5 bases). CDR1 and CDR2 from the germline V gene are GTSNPN and SVGIG (reference sequence). Between the trimmed V and J ends, which lost 3 bases and 1 base, there was a span of 12 bases. The CDR3 extends over 14 amino acids. The CDR3 loop is CAWSPGRVQETQYF. CDR3 bases: TGTGCCTGGAGCCCCGGGCGGGTCCAAGAGACCCAGTACTTC.

V usage is TRBV19 and J usage is TRBJ1-2; D remains ambiguous. CDR3 length: 15 residues. Trimming cost V 2 bases and J 3 bases, with 13 bases left between them. Germline values: CDR1 LNHDA, CDR2 SQIVND (reference sequence). The chain's CDR3 is CASSISGSGDYGYTF. Written as DNA, the CDR3 is TGTGCCAGTAGTATATCGGGGAGTGGGGACTATGGCTACACCTTC.